Listed below are T cell receptor beta chains from one sample, sequenced in a study of response to subunit inactivated influenza vaccine. A single record per CDR3 protein comes from TCRdb applying MiXCR to the RT-PCR reads. The data show roughly 540,000 distinct CDR3 sequences, with 20% to 25% seen just once and roughly 2.8% held by the top ten. These same records also appear under a second study, on T cells expressing NK-cell markers.

Sample: CD4+ T cells sorted from PBMCs, taken roughly 13 days after vaccination. These receptors were collected from a man aged 50 to 59 who received an inactivated influenza vaccine. Each CDR3 is given with its conserved first and last residue. Fields, in order: J gene, V gene, CDR3 length, D gene, clone size, CDR3 protein, CDR3 DNA. A D gene is named only where the DNA matches it firmly. Part of the rows lack a size; the others show once, few, many or a class for expanded clones.

>TRBJ2-3|TRBV14|13|.|few
CASRRDFTDTQYF
TGTGCCAGCAGGAGGGACTTCACAGATACGCAGTATTTT
>TRBJ1-4|TRBV15|17|.|.
CATSRVGVLKSNEKLFF
TGTGCCACCAGCAGAGTTGGGGTTCTTAAGTCTAATGAAAAACTGTTTTTT
>TRBJ2-5|TRBV15|14|.|few
CATSRGQVQETQYF
TGTGCCACCAGCAGAGGACAGGTACAAGAGACCCAGTACTTC
>TRBJ2-3|TRBV4-2|15|TRBD2|.
CASSQDIAGRDTQYF
TGTGCCAGCAGCCAAGATATAGCGGGGAGAGATACGCAGTATTTT
>TRBJ2-1|TRBV10-3|13|.|few
CAISTDWHNEQFF
TGTGCCATCAGCACCGACTGGCACAATGAGCAGTTCTTC
>TRBJ2-1|TRBV15|15|.|once
CATSRTDREGEGQFF
TGTGCCACCAGCAGAACTGACAGGGAAGGGGAGGGGCAGTTCTTC
>TRBJ1-4|TRBV6-1|14|.|.
CASTARKYPEKLFF
TGTGCCAGCACCGCGCGGAAATATCCCGAAAAACTGTTTTTT
>TRBJ2-5|TRBV7-2|15|TRBD2|few
CASSLVRLAQETQYF
TGTGCCAGCAGCTTAGTTCGACTAGCGCAAGAGACCCAGTACTTC
>TRBJ1-2|TRBV6-1|16|.|few
CASSESDLPLNYGYTF
TGTGCCAGCAGTGAATCTGACTTACCTCTTAACTATGGCTACACCTTC
>TRBJ2-1|TRBV20-1|12|TRBD2|many
CSASGRHNEQFF
TGCAGTGCTAGCGGGAGGCACAATGAGCAGTTCTTC
>TRBJ2-1|TRBV23-1|13|.|.
CASSQSGGNEQFF
TGCGCCAGCAGTCAATCAGGCGGGAATGAGCAGTTCTTC
>TRBJ2-2|TRBV6-1|15|.|many
CASSRDRRNTGELFF
TGTGCCAGCAGCCGGGACCGCCGAAACACCGGGGAGCTGTTTTTT
>TRBJ1-6|TRBV10-3|16|TRBD1|.
CAISSTRQGDNSPLHF
TGTGCCATCAGTTCGACCCGACAGGGAGATAATTCACCCCTCCACTTT
>TRBJ2-5|TRBV30|13|.|few
CAWSLMGVETQYF
TGTGCCTGGAGTTTAATGGGTGTTGAGACCCAGTACTTC
>TRBJ2-5|TRBV4-2|13|.|few
CASSQDQSGTQYF
TGTGCCAGCAGCCAAGACCAGAGCGGGACCCAGTACTTC
>TRBJ1-6|TRBV2|15|TRBD1|few
CASRDRGAKNSPLHF
TGTGCCAGCAGGGACAGGGGGGCTAAGAATTCACCCCTCCACTTT
>TRBJ1-1|TRBV11-2|20|.|few
CASSLDPYRFPLYTNTEAFF
TGTGCCAGCAGCTTAGATCCCTACAGGTTCCCTCTTTACACGAACACTGAAGCTTTCTTT
>TRBJ1-1|TRBV10-1|12|TRBD1|.
CASGNRGTEAFF
TGCGCCAGCGGCAACAGGGGCACTGAAGCTTTCTTT
>TRBJ1-5|TRBV6-1|14|.|.
CASSPRGFYQPQHF
TGTGCCAGCAGCCCTCGGGGGTTTTATCAGCCCCAGCATTTT
>TRBJ2-2|TRBV11-2|18|TRBD2|few
CASSLIVGGAGSTGELFF
TGTGCCAGCAGCTTAATCGTCGGGGGGGCAGGCTCCACCGGGGAGCTGTTTTTT
>TRBJ2-1|TRBV27|17|TRBD2|many
CASSRDGITRELVEQFF
TGTGCCAGCAGTCGGGACGGGATTACGCGGGAGTTGGTTGAGCAGTTCTTC
>TRBJ2-5|TRBV4-2|15|.|.
CASSQAGLEKETQYF
TGTGCCAGCAGCCAAGCTGGACTGGAAAAAGAGACCCAGTACTTC
>TRBJ2-7|TRBV15|15|.|.
CATSPALGRGNEQYF
TGTGCCACCAGCCCTGCTCTGGGACGGGGTAACGAGCAGTACTTC
>TRBJ2-3|TRBV7-2|15|.|.
CASSLHGRVTDTQYF
TGTGCCAGCAGCTTACACGGCAGGGTCACAGATACGCAGTATTTT
>TRBJ1-6|TRBV5-1|16|.|.
CASSLGDRTVNSPLHF
TGCGCCAGCAGCTTGGGAGATCGTACAGTAAATTCACCCCTCCACTTT
>TRBJ2-7|TRBV29-1|12|.|.
CSVGKDSYEQYF
TGCAGCGTTGGCAAGGACTCCTACGAGCAGTACTTC